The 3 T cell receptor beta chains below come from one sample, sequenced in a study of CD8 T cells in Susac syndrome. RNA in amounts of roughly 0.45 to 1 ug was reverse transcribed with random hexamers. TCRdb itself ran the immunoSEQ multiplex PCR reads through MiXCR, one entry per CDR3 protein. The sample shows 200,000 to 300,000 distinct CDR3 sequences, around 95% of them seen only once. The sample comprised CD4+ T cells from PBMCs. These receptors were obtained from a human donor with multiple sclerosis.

The CDR3 region has the DNA TGTGCCAGCACTTCCAGGGATAAAGATACGCAGTATTTT. It translates to CASTSRDKDTQYF. The chain links TRBV12-3 or TRBV12-4 to TRBJ2-3; a weak D match, TRBD1 (5 bases). The CDR3 sequence is 13 residues long. Trimming removed 7 bases from V and 5 bases from J, with 13 bases in between.

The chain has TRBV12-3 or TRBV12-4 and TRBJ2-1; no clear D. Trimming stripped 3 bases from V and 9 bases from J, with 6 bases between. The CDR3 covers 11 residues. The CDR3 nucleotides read TGTGCCAGCAGTTTTGCCGTTGAGCAGTTCTTC. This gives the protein CASSFAVEQFF.

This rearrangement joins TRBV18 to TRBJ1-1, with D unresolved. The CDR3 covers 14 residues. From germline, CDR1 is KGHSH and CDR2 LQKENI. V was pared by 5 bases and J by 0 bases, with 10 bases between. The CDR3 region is CASSVQNLNTEAFF. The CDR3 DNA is TGTGCCAGCTCAGTACAGAACCTGAACACTGAAGCTTTCTTT.